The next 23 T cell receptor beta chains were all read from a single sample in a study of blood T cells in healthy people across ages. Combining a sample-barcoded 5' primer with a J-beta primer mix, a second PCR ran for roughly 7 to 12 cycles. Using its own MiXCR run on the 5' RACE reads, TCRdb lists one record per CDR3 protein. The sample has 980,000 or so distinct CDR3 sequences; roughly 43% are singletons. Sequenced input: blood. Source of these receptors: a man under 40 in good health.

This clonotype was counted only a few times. CDR3 DNA sequence: TGTGCCAGCAGTTTATCCTCGGGAGGTTACTCCCAAGAGACCCAGTACTTC. It yields the protein CASSLSSGGYSQETQYF. The V call is TRBV28, the J call TRBJ2-5; 7 bases are a match to TRBD2. The V gene end was trimmed by 1 base and the J gene end by 1 base; junction bases not matched to a gene: 9. Germline CDR1 is MDHEN and CDR2 is SYDVKM. The CDR3 runs 17 residues.

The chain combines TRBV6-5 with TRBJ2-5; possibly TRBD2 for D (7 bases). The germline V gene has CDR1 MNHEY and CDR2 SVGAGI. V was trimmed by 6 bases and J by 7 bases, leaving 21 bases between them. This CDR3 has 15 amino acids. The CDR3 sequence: CASSPGLGGSSTQYF. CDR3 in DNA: TGTGCCAGCAGCCCCGGACTAGGGGGGTCCTCGACCCAGTACTTC.

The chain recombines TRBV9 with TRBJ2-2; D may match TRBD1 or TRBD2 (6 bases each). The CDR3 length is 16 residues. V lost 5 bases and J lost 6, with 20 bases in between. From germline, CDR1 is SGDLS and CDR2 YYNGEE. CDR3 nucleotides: TGTGCCAGCAGTGTCATGGGGGGCGTTATTGCCGGGGAGCTGTTTTTT. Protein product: CASSVMGGVIAGELFF.

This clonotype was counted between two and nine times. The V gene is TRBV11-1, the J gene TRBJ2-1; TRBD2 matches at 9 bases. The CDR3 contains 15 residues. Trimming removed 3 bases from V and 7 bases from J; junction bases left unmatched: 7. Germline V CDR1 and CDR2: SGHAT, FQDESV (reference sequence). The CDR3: CASSFSGGLENEQFF. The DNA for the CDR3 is TGTGCCAGCAGCTTTAGCGGGGGCCTTGAAAATGAGCAGTTCTTC.

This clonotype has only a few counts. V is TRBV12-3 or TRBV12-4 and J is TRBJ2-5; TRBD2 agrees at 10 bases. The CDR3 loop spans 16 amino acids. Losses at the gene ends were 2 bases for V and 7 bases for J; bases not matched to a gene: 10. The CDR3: CASSLSAGLADRTQYF. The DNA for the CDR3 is TGTGCCAGCAGTTTATCCGCCGGACTAGCGGATAGGACCCAGTACTTC.

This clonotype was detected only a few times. CDR3 bases: TGCAGTGCTCCCCCGGGGGCGGGCAATAATTCACCCCTCCACTTT. Protein product: CSAPPGAGNNSPLHF. The rearrangement links TRBV20-1 to TRBJ1-6; D perhaps matches TRBD1 (6 bases). The CDR3 totals 15 residues. From germline, CDR1 is DFQATT and CDR2 SNEGSKA (reference sequence). The germline V and J ends were trimmed by 5 bases and 5 bases, with 16 bases remaining between them.

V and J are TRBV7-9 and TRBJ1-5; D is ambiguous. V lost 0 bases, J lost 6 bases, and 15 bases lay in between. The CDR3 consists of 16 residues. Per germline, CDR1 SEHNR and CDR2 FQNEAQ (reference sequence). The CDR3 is CASSLAQVGKSQPQHF. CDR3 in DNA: TGTGCCAGCAGCTTAGCGCAGGTTGGAAAAAGTCAGCCCCAGCATTTT.

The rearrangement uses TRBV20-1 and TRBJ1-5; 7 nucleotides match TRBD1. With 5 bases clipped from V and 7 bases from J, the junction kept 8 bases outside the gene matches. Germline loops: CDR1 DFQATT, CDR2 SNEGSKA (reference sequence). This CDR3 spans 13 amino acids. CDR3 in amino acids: CSAFTGVGQPQHF. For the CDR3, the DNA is TGCAGTGCTTTTACAGGGGTCGGACAGCCCCAGCATTTT.

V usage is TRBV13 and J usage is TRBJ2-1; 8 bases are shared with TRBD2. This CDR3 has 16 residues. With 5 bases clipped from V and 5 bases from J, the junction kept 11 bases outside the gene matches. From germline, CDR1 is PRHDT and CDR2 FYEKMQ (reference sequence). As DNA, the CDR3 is TGTGCCAGCAGCCCTACCTCCAGCGGGGGTAACAATGAGCAGTTCTTC. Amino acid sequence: CASSPTSSGGNNEQFF. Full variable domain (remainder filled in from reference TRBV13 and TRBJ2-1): AAGVIQSPRHLIKEKRETATLKCYPIPRHDTVYWYQQGPGQDPQFLISFYEKMQSDKGSIPDRFSAQQFSDYHSELNMSSLELGDSALYFCASSPTSSGGNNEQFFGPGTRLTVL.

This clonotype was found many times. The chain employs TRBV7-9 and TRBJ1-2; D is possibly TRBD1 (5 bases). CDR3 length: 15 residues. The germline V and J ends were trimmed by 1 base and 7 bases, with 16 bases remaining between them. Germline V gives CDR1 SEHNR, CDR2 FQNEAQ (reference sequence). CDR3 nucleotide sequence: TGTGCCAGCAGCTTAGGGGGGTCACGCGGTCGTGGCTACACCTTC. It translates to CASSLGGSRGRGYTF.

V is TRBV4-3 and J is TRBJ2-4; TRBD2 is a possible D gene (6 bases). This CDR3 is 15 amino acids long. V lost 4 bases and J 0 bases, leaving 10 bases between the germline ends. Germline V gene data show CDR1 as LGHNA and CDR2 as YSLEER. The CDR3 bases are TGCGCCAGCAGCCTTGAGGAGGGAGCCAAAAACATTCAGTACTTC. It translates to CASSLEEGAKNIQYF.

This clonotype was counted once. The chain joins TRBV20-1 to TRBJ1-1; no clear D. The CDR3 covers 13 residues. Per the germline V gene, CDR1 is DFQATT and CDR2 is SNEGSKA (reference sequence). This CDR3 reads CRPLDFGDTEAFF. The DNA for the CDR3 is TGCAGGCCCCTAGACTTCGGGGACACTGAAGCTTTCTTT.

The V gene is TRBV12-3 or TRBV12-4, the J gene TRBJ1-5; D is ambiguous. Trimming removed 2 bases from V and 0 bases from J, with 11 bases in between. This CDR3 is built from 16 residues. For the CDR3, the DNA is TGTGCCAGCAGTTTATCGGGGTTTTATAGCAATCAGCCCCAGCATTTT. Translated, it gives CASSLSGFYSNQPQHF.

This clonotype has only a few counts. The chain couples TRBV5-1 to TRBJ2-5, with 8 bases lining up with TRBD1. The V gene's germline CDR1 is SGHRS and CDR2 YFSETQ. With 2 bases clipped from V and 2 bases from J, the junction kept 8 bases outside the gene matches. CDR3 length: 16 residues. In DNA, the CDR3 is TGCGCCAGCAGCTTAGGTGGCAGGGGGCGACAAGAGACCCAGTACTTC. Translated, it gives CASSLGGRGRQETQYF.

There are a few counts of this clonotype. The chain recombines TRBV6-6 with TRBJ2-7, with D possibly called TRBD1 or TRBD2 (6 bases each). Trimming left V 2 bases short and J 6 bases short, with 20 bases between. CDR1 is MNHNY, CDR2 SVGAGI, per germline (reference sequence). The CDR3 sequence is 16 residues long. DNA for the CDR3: TGTGCCAGCAGTTACGGGGGGCAGGGAGCATTAAGCGAGCAGTACTTC. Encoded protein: CASSYGGQGALSEQYF.

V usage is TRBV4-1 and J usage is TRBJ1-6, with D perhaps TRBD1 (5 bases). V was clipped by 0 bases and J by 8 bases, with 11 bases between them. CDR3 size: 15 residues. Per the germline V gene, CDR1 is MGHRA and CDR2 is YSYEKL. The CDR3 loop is CASSQDSRGDSPLHF. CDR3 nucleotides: TGCGCCAGCAGCCAAGACTCGAGAGGGGATTCACCCCTCCACTTT.

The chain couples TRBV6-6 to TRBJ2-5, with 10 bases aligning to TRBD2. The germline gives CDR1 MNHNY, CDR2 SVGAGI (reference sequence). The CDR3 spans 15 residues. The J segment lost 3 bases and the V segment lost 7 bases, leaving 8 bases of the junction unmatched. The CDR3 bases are TGTGCCAGCACCCGAATAGCGGGGGGAGAAGAGACCCAGTACTTC. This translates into CASTRIAGGEETQYF.

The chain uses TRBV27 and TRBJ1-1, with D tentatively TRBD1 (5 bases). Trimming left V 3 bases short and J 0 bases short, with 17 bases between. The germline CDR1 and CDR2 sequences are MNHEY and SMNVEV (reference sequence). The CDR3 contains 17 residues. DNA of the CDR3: TGTGCCAGCAGTTTCAGTCCGGGACTGCTCATGAACACTGAAGCTTTCTTT. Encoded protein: CASSFSPGLLMNTEAFF.

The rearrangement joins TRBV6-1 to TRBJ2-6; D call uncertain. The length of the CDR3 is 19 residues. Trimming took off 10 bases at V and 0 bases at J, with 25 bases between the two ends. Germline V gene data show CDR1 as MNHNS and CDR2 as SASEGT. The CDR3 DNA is TGTGCCACCAGAAACTATGCCCGCCCACTCCTCTCTGGGGCCAACGTCCTGACTTTC. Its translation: CATRNYARPLLSGANVLTF.

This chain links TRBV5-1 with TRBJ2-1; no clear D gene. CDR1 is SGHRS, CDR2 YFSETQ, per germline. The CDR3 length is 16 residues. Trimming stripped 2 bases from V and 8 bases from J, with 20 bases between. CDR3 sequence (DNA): TGCGCCAGCAGCTTATATGGTACCCTCCATGATTATGAGCAGTTCTTC. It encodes CASSLYGTLHDYEQFF.

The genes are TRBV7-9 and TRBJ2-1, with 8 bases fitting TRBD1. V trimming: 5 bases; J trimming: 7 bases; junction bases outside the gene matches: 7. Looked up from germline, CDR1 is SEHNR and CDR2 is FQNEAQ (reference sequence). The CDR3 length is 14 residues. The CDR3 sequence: CASSLGQGTNEQFF. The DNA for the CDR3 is TGTGCCAGCAGCCTCGGACAGGGTACAAATGAGCAGTTCTTC.

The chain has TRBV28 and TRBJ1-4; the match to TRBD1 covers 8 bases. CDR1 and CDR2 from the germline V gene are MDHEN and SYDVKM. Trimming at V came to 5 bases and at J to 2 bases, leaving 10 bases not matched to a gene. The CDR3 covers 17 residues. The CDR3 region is CASSPPGQAVTNEKLFF. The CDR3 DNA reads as TGTGCCAGCAGTCCACCGGGACAGGCGGTGACTAATGAAAAACTGTTTTTT. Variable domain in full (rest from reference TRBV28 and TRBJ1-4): DVKVTQSSRYLVKRTGEKVFLECVQDMDHENMFWYRQDPGLGLRLIYFSYDVKMKEKGDIPEGYSVSREKKERFSLILESASTNQTSMYLCASSPPGQAVTNEKLFFGSGTQLSVL.

The CDR3 region is CASRTDLNEQFF. The CDR3, as DNA: TGTGCCAGCAGAACAGACCTCAATGAGCAGTTCTTC. The chain combines TRBV28 with TRBJ2-1, with D uncertain. Trimming took 6 bases from V and 6 from J, leaving 9 bases between them. This CDR3 spans 12 amino acids. Germline values: CDR1 MDHEN, CDR2 SYDVKM.